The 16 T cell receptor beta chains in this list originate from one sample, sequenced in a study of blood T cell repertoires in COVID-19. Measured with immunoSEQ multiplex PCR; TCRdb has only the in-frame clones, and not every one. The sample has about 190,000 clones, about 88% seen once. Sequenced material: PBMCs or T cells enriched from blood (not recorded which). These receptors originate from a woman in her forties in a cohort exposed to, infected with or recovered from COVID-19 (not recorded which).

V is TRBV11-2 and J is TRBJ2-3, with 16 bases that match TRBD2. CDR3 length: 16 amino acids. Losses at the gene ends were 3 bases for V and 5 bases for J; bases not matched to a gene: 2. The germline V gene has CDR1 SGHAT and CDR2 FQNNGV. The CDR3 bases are TGTGCCAGCAGCTTGGGACTAGCGGGAGGGGTAGATACGCAGTATTTT. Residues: CASSLGLAGGVDTQYF.

CDR3 in DNA: TGCGCCAGCAGCTTACTACAGGGTCAGCCCCAGCATTTT. Amino acids: CASSLLQGQPQHF. The chain employs TRBV5-1 and TRBJ1-5; tentatively, D is TRBD1 (6 bases). The CDR3 is made up of 13 amino acids. Germline V gene data show CDR1 as SGHRS and CDR2 as YFSETQ. The ends were cut back, 2 bases at V and 6 bases at J, with 9 bases in the middle. The full variable domain, in which reference TRBV5-1 and TRBJ1-5 provide the parts outside the CDR3, is KAGVTQTPRYLIKTRGQQVTLSCSPISGHRSVSWYQQTPGQGLQFLFEYFSETQRNKGNFPGRFSGRQFSNSRSEMNVSTLELGDSALYLCASSLLQGQPQHFGDGTRLSIL.

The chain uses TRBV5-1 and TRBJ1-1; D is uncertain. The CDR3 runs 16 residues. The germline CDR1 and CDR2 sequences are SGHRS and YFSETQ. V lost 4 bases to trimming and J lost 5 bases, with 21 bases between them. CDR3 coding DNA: TGCGCCAGCAGCCCGTACGGGGTGGCCGAGGGTACTGAAGCTTTCTTT. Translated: CASSPYGVAEGTEAFF.

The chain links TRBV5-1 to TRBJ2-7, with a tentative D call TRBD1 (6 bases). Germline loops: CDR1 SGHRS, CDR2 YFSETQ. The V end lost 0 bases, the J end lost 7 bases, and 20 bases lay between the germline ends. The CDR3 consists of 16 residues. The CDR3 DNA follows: TGCGCCAGCAGCTTGGCTGGGGGCACACAACCTACGGAGCAGTACTTC. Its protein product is CASSLAGGTQPTEQYF.

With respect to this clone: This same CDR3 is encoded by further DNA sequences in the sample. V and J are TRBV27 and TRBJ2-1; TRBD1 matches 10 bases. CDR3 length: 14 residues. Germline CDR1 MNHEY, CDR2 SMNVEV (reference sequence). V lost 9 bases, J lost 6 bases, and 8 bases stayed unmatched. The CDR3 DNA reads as TGTGCCAGTTCATCCGGGACAGGGGTCAATGAGCAGTTCTTC. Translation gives CASSSGTGVNEQFF.

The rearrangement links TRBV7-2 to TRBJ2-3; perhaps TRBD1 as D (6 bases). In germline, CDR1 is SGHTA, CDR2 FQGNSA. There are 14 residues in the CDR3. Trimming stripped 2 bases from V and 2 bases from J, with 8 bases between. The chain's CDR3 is CASSLPGDTDTQYF. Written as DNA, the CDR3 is TGTGCCAGCAGCTTACCAGGGGACACAGATACGCAGTATTTT.

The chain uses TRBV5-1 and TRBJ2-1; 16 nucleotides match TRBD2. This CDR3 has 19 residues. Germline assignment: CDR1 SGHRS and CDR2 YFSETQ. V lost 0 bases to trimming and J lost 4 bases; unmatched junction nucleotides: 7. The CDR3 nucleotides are TGCGCCAGCAGCTTGGCCGGGACTAGCGGGAGGGGAGTTTACAATGAGCAGTTCTTC. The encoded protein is CASSLAGTSGRGVYNEQFF.

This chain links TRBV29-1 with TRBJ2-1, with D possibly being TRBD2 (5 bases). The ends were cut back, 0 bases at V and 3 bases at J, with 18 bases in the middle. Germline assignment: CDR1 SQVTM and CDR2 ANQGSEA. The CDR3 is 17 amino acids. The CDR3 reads CSVEDHFEGASYNEQFF. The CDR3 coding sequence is TGCAGCGTTGAAGATCATTTCGAGGGAGCGAGCTACAATGAGCAGTTCTTC.

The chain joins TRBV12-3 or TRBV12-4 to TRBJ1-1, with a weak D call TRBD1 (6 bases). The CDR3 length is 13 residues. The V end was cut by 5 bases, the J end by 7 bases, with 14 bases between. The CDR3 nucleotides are TGTGCCAGCAGTCCCGGGGGGCAGGGTGAAGCTTTCTTT. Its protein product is CASSPGGQGEAFF.

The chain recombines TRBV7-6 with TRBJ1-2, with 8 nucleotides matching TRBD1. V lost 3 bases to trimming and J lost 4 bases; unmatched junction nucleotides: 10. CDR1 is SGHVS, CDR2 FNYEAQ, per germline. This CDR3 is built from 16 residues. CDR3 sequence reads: CASSLLQGAPGYGYTF. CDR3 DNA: TGTGCCAGCAGCTTGTTGCAGGGGGCGCCGGGCTATGGCTACACCTTC.

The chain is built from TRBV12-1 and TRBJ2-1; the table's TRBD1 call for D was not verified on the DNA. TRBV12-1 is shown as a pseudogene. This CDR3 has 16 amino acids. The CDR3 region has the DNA TGTGCCAGCAGCCCGGACCTTAGGGGGCCAGACAATGAGCAGTTCTTC. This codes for CASSPDLRGPDNEQFF.

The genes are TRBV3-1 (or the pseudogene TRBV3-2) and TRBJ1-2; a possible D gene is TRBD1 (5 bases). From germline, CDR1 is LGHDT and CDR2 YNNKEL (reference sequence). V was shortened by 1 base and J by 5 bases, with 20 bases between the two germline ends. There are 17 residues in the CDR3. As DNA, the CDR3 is TGTGCCAGCAGCCAAGGTATTGGGGCAGCCGGTCAATATGGCTACACCTTC. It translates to CASSQGIGAAGQYGYTF.

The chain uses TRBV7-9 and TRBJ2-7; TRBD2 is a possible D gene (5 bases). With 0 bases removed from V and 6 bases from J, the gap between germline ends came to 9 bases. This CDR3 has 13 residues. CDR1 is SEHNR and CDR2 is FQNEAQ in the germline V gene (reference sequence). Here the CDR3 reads CASSLAPGIEQYF. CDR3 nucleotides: TGTGCCAGCAGCTTAGCGCCCGGGATCGAGCAGTACTTC.

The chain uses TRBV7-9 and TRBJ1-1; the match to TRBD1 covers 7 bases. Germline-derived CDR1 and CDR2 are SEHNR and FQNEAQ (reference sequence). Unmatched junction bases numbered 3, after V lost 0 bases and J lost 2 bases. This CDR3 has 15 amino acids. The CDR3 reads CASSLAGTVNTEAFF. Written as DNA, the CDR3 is TGTGCCAGCAGCTTAGCAGGGACAGTTAACACTGAAGCTTTCTTT. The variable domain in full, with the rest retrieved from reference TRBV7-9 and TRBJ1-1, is DTGVSQNPRHKITKRGQNVTFRCDPISEHNRLYWYRQTLGQGPEFLTYFQNEAQLEKSRLLSDRFSAERPKGSFSTLEIQRTEQGDSAMYLCASSLAGTVNTEAFFGQGTRLTVV.

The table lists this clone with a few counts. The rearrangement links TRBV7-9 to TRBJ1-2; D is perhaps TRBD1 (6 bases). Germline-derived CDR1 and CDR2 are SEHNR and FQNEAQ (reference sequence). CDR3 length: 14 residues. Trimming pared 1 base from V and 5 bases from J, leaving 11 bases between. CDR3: CASSLGQGLYGYTF. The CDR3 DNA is TGTGCCAGCAGCTTAGGCCAGGGGTTGTATGGCTACACCTTC.

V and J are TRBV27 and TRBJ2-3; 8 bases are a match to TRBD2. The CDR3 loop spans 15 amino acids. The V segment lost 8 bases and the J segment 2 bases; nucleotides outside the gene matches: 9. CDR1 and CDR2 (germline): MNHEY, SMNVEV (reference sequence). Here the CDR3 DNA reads TGTGCCAGCGGAGGAAAGCGGGGGAACACAGATACGCAGTATTTT. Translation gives CASGGKRGNTDTQYF.